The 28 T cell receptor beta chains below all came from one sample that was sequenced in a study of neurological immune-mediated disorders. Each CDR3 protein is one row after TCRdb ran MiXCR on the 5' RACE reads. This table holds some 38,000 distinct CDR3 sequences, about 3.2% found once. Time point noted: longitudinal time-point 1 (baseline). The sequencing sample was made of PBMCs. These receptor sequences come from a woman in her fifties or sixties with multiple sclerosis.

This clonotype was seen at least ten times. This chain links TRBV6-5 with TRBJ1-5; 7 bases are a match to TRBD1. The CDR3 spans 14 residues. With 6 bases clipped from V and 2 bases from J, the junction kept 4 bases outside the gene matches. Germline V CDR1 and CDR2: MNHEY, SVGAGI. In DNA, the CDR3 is TGTGCCAGCAGATCCGGGACAGGCAATCAGCCCCAGCATTTT. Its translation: CASRSGTGNQPQHF.

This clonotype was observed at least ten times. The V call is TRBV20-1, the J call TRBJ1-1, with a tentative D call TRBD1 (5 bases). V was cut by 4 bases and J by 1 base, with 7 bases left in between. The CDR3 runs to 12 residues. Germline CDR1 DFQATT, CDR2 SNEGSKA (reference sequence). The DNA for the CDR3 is TGCAGTGCTACCGGGGGGAACACTGAAGCTTTCTTT. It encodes CSATGGNTEAFF.

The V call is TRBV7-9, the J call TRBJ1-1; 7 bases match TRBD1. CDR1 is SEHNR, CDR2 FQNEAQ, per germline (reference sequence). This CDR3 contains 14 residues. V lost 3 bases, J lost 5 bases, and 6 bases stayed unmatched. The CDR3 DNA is TGTGCCAGCAGCTTGACAGGGCGCGAAACTGAAGCTTTCTTT. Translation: CASSLTGRETEAFF.

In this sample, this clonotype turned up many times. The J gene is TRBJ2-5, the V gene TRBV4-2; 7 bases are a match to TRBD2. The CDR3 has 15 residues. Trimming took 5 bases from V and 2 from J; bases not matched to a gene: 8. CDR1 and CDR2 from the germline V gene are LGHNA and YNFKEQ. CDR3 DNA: TGTGCCAGCAGCTCCTGGACTAGGGAGCAAGAGACCCAGTACTTC. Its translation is CASSSWTREQETQYF.

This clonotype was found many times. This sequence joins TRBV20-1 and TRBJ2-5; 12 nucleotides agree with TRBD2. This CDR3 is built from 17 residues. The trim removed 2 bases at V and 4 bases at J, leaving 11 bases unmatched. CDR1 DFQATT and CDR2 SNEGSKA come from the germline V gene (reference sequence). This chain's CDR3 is CSARKTSGGSTGETQYF. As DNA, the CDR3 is TGCAGTGCTAGAAAGACTAGCGGGGGTTCCACGGGAGAGACCCAGTACTTC.

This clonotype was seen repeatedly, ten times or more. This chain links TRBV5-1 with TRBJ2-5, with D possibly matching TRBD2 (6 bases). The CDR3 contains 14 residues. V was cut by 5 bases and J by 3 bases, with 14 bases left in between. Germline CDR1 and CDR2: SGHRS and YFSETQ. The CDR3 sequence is CASRLGLDEETQYF. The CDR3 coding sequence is TGCGCCAGCAGACTGGGACTCGACGAAGAGACCCAGTACTTC. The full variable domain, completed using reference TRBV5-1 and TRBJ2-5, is KAGVTQTPRYLIKTRGQQVTLSCSPISGHRSVSWYQQTPGQGLQFLFEYFSETQRNKGNFPGRFSGRQFSNSRSEMNVSTLELGDSALYLCASRLGLDEETQYFGPGTRLLVL.

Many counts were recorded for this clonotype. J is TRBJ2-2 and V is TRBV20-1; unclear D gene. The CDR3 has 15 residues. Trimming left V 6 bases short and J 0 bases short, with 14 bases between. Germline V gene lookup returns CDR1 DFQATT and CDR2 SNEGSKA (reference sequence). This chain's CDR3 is CSAPTPFANTGELFF. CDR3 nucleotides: TGCAGTGCCCCGACCCCGTTCGCGAACACCGGGGAGCTGTTTTTT.

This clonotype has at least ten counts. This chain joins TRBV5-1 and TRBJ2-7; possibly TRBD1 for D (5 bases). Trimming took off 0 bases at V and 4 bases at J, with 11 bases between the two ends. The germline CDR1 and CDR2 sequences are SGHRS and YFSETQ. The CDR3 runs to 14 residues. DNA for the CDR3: TGCGCCAGCAGCTTGGGGACATCGATTTACGAGCAGTACTTC. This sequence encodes CASSLGTSIYEQYF.

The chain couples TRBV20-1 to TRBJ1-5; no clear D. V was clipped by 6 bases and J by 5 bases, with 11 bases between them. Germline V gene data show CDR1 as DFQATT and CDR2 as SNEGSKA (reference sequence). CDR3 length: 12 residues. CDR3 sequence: CSARVRDQPQHF. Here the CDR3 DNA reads TGCAGTGCCCGAGTCCGTGATCAGCCCCAGCATTTT.

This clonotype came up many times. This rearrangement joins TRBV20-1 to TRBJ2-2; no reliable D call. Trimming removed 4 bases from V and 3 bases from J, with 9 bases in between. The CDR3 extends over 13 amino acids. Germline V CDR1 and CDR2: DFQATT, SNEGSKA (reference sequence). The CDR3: CSAKKDDTGELFF. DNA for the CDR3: TGCAGTGCTAAAAAAGACGACACCGGGGAGCTGTTTTTT.

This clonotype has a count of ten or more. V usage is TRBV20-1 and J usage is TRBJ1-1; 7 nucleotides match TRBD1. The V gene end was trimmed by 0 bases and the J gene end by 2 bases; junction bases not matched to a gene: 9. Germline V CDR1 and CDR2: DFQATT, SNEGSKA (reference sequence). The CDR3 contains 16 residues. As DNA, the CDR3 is TGCAGTGCTAGAGATGGGTCCAGGGGGTCCAACACTGAAGCTTTCTTT. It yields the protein CSARDGSRGSNTEAFF.

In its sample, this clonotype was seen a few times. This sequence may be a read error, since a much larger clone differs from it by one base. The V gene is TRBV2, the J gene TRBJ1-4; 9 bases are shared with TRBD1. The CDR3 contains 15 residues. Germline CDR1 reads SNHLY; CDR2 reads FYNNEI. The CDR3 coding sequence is TGTGCCAGCAGTGAAGCCGGGACAGGGAATGAAACACTGTTTTTT. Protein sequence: CASSEAGTGNETLFF.

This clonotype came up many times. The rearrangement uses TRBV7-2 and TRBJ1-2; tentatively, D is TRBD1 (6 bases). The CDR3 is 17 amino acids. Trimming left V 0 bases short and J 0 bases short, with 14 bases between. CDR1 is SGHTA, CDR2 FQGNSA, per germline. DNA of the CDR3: TGTGCCAGCAGCTTAGCGGGGGGGCAGGGAGCTAACTATGGCTACACCTTC. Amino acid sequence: CASSLAGGQGANYGYTF.

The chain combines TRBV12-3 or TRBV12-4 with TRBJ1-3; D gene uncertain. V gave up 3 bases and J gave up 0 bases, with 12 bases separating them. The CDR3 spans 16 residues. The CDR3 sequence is CASSFYGESSGNTIYF. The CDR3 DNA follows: TGTGCCAGCAGTTTTTATGGGGAGAGCTCTGGAAACACCATATATTTT.

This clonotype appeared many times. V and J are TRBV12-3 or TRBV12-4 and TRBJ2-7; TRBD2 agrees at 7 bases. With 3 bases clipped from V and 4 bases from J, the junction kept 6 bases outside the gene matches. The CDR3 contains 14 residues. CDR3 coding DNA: TGTGCCAGCAGTTTTGGCGGGGGAGGATACGAGCAGTACTTC. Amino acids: CASSFGGGGYEQYF.

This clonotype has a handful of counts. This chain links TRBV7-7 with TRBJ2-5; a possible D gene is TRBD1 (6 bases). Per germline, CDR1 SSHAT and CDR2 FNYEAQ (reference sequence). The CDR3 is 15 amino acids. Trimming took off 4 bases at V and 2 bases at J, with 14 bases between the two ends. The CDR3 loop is CASSSSVDSQETQYF. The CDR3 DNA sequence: TGTGCCAGCAGCTCCTCCGTGGACAGTCAAGAGACCCAGTACTTC.

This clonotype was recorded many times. The CDR3 protein is CASSSAAFFETQYF. In nucleotides, the CDR3 is TGTGCCAGCAGCTCGGCGGCATTCTTCGAGACCCAGTACTTC. The chain has TRBV7-2 and TRBJ2-5, with D hard to call. V dropped 4 bases and J dropped 5 bases, with 14 bases sitting between them. The CDR3 extends over 14 amino acids. Germline values: CDR1 SGHTA, CDR2 FQGNSA.

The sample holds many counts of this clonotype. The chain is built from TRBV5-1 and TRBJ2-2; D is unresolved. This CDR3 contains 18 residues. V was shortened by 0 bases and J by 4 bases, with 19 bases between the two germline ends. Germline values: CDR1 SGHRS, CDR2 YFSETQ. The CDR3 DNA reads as TGCGCCAGCAGCTTGGGGGCAGTACCTAGTCGTAGCACCGGGGAGCTGTTTTTT. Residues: CASSLGAVPSRSTGELFF.

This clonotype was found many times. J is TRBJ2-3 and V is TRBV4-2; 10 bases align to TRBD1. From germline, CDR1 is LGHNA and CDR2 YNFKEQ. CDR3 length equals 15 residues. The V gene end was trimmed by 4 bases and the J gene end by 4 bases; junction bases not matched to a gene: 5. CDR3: CASSRDRGRADTQYF. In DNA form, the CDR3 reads TGTGCCAGCAGCCGGGACAGGGGAAGGGCAGATACGCAGTATTTT.

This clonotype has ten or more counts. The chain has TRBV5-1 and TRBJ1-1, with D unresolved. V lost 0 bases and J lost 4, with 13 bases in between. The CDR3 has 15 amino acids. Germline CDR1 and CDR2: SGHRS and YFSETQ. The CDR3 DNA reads TGCGCCAGCAGCTTGGTCGAGGGTAGCGGCACTGAAGCTTTCTTT. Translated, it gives CASSLVEGSGTEAFF.

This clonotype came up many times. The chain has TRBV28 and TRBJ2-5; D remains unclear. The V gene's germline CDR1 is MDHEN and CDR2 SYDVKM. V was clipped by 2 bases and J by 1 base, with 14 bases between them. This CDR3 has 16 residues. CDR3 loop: CASSLRQRARQETQYF. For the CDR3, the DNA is TGTGCCAGCAGTTTAAGACAAAGGGCCCGCCAAGAGACCCAGTACTTC.

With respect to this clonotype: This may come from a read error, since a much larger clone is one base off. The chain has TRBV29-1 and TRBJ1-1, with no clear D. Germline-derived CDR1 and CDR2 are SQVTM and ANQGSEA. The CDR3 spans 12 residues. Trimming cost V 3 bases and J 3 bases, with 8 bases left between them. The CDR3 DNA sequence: TGCAGCGTTGACACCACCCACACTGAAGCTTTCTTT. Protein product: CSVDTTHTEAFF.

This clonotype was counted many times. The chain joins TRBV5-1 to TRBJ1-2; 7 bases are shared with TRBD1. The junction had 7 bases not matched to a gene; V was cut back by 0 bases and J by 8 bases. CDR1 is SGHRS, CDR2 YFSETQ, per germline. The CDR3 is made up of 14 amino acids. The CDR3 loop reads CASSLEGQPVGYTF. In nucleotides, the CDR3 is TGCGCCAGCAGCTTGGAGGGACAGCCGGTGGGCTACACCTTC.

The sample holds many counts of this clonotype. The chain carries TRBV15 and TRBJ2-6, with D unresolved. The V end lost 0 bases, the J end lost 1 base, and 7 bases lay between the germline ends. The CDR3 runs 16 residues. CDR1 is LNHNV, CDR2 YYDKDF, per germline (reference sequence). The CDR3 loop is CATSRDVGSGANVLTF. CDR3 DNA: TGTGCCACCAGCAGAGATGTAGGGTCTGGGGCCAACGTCCTGACTTTC.

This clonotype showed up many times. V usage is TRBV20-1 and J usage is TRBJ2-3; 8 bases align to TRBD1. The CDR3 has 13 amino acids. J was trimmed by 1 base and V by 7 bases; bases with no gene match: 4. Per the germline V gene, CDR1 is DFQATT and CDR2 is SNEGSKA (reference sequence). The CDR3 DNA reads TGCAGTGTCCAGGACAGGGGCACAGATACGCAGTATTTT. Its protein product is CSVQDRGTDTQYF.

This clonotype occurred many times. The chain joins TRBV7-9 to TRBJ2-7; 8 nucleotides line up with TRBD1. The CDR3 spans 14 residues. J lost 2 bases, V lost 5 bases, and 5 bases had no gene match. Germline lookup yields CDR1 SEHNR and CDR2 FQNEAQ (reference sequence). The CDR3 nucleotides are TGTGCCAGCAGCCGACAGGGGTTACCCTACGAGCAGTACTTC. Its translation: CASSRQGLPYEQYF.

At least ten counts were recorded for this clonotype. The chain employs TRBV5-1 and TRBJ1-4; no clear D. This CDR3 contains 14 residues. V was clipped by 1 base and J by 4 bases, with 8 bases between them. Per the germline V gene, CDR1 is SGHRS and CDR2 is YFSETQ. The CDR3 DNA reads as TGCGCCAGCAGCTTGCCCGGGATTAATGAAAAACTGTTTTTT. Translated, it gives CASSLPGINEKLFF.

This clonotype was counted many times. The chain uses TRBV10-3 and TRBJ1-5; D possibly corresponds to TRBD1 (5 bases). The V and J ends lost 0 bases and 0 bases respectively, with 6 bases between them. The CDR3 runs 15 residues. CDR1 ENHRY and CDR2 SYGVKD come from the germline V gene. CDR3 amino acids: CAISESGGSNQPQHF. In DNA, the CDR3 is TGTGCCATCAGTGAGTCCGGGGGTAGCAATCAGCCCCAGCATTTT.